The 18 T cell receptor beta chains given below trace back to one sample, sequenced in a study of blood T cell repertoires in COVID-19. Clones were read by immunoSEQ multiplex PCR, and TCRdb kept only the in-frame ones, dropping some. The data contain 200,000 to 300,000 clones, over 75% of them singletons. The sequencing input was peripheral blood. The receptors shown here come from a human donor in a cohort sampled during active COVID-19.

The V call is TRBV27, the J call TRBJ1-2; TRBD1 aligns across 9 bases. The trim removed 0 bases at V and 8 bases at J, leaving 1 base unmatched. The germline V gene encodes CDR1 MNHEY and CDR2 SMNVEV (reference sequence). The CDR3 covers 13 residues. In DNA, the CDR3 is TGTGCCAGCAGTTTATCGGGACAGGGAGGCTACACCTTC. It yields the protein CASSLSGQGGYTF.

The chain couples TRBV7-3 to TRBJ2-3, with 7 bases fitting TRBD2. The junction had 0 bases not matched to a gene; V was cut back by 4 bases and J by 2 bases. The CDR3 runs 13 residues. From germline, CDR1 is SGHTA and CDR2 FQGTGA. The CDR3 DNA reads TGTGCCAGCAGCTGGGACTACACAGATACGCAGTATTTT. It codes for CASSWDYTDTQYF.

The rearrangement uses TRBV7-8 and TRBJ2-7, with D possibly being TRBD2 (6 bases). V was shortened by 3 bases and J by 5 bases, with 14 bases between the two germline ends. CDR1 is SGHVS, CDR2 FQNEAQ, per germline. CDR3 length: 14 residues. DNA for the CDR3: TGTGCCAGCAGCTTCGGGGGAGGAGAGGACGAGCAGTACTTC. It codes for CASSFGGGEDEQYF.

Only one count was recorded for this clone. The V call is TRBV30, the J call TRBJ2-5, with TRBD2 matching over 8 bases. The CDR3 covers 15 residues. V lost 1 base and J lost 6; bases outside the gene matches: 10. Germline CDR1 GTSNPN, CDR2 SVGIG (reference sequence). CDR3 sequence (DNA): TGTGCCTGGAGTGGCGATAGCGGGACTACACAGACCCAGTACTTC. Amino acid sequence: CAWSGDSGTTQTQYF.

The CDR3, as DNA: TGTGCCAGCAGCCCTGACGGGGAAGTGAACACTGAAGCTTTCTTT. Amino acids: CASSPDGEVNTEAFF. The rearrangement joins TRBV9 to TRBJ1-1; D gene ambiguous. Trimming shortened V by 4 bases and J by 0 bases, and 13 bases separated the two germline ends. The germline V gene encodes CDR1 SGDLS and CDR2 YYNGEE. CDR3 length: 15 amino acids.

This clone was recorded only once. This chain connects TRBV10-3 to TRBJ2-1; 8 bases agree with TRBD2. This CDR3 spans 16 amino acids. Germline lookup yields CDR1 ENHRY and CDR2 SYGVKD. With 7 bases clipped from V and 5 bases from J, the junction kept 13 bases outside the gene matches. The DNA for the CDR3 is TGTGCCATCACCTCCGATAGGACTAGCCTTAACAATGAGCAGTTCTTC. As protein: CAITSDRTSLNNEQFF.

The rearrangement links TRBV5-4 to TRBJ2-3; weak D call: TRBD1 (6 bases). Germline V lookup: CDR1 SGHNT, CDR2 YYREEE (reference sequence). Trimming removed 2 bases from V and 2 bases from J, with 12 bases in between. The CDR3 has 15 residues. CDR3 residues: CASSLQGPATDTQYF. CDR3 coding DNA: TGTGCCAGCAGCTTACAGGGACCCGCCACAGATACGCAGTATTTT.

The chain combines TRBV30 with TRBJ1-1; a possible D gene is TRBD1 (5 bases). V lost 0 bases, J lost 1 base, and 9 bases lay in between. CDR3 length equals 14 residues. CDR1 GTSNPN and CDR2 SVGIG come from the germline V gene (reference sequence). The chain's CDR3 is CAWSVRQGNTEAFF. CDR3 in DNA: TGTGCCTGGAGTGTACGCCAGGGGAACACTGAAGCTTTCTTT.

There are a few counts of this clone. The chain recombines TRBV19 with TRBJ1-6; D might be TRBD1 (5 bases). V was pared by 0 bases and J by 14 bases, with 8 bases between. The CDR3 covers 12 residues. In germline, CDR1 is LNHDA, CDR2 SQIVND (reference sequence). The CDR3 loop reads CASSIDSRALHF. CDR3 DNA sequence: TGTGCCAGTAGTATAGACTCCAGGGCCCTCCACTTT.

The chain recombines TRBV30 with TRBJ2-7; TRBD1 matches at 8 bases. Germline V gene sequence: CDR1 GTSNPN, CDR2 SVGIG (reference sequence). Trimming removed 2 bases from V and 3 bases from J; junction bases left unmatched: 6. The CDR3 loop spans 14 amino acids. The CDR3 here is CAWSRRDRSYEQYF. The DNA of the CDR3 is TGTGCCTGGAGTCGTCGGGACAGGAGCTACGAGCAGTACTTC.

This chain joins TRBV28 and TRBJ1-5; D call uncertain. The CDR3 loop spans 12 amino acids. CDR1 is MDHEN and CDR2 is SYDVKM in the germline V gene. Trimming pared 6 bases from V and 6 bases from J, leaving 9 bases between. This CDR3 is CASRVAGQPQHF. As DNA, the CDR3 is TGTGCCAGCAGGGTAGCGGGTCAGCCCCAGCATTTT.

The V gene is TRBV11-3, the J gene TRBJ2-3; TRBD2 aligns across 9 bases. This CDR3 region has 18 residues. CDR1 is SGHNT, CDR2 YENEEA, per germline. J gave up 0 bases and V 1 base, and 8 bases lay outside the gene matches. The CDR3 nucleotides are TGTGCCAGCAGCTTAGCGCTAGCGGGGACCCCTAGCACAGATACGCAGTATTTT. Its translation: CASSLALAGTPSTDTQYF. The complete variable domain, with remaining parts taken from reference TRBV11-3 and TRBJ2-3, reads EAGVVQSPRYKIIEKKQPVAFWCNPISGHNTLYWYLQNLGQGPELLIRYENEEAVDDSQLPKDRFSAERLKGVDSTLKIQPAELGDSAVYLCASSLALAGTPSTDTQYFGPGTRLTVL.

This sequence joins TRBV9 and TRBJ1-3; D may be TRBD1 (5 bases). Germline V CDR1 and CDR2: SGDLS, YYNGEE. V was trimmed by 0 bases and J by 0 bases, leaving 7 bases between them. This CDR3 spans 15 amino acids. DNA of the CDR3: TGTGCCAGCAGCGTAGGACAGAGCTCTGGAAACACCATATATTTT. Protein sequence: CASSVGQSSGNTIYF.

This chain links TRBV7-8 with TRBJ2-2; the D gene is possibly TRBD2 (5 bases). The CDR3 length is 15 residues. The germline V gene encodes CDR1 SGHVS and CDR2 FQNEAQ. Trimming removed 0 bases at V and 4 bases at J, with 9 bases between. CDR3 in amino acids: CASSLAEVGTGELFF. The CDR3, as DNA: TGTGCCAGCAGCTTAGCGGAGGTGGGCACCGGGGAGCTGTTTTTT. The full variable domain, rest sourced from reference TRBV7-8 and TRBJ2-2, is GAGVSQSPRYKVAKRGQDVALRCDPISGHVSLFWYQQALGQGPEFLTYFQNEAQLDKSGLPSDRFFAERPEGSVSTLKIQRTQQEDSAVYLCASSLAEVGTGELFFGEGSRLTVL.

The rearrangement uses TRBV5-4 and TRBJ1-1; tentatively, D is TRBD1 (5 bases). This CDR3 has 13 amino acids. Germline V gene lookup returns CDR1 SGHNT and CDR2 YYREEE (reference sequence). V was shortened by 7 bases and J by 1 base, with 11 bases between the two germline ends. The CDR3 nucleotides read TGTGCCAGCTACCTGGGGGGGAACACTGAAGCTTTCTTT. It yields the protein CASYLGGNTEAFF.

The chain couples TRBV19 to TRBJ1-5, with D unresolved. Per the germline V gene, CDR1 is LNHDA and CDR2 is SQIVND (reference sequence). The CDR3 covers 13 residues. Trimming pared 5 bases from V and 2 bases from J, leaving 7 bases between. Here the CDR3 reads CASSGSGNQPQHF. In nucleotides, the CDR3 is TGTGCCAGTAGTGGGAGTGGCAATCAGCCCCAGCATTTT.

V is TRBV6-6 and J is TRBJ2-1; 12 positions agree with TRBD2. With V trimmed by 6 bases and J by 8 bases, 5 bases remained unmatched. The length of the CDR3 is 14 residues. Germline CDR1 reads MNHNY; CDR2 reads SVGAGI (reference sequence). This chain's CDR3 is CASSLAGGQYEQFF. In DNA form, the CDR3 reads TGTGCCAGCAGCCTAGCGGGAGGGCAGTATGAGCAGTTCTTC.

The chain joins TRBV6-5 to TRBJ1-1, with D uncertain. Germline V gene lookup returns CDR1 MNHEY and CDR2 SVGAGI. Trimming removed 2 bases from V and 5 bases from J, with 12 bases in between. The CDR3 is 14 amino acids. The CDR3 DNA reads TGTGCCAGCAGTTACGTCCGGGTGGGTACTGAAGCTTTCTTT. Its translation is CASSYVRVGTEAFF.